This is a list of T cell receptor beta chains from one sample in a study of blood T cell repertoires in COVID-19. Sequenced by immunoSEQ multiplex PCR; TCRdb stores in-frame clones only, minus some. The sample records 390,000 or so clones, roughly 90% being singletons. The specimen was peripheral blood. Source of these receptors: a woman aged 25 to 39 with active or convalescent COVID-19. Each CDR3 is given with its conserved first and last residue. A D gene is named only where the DNA matches it firmly. Clone size is not always given. Where it is, it says once, few, many or a class for expanded clones.

CDR3: CASSQESARGKDEQYF
DNA: TGCGCCAGCAGCCAAGAATCTGCCCGGGGGAAGGACGAGCAGTACTTC
V: TRBV4-1
D: .
length: 16
size: few
J: TRBJ2-7

CDR3: CASRQGVAQPQHF
DNA: TGCGCCAGCAGACAGGGGGTGGCTCAGCCCCAGCATTTT
V: TRBV10-2
D: TRBD1
length: 13
size: .
J: TRBJ1-5

CDR3: CASSLEGLAGYTDTQYF
DNA: TGCGCCAGCAGCTTGGAGGGACTAGCGGGGTACACAGATACGCAGTATTTT
V: TRBV5-1
D: TRBD2
length: 17
size: .
J: TRBJ2-3

CDR3: CASSDVAGGFSYGYTF
DNA: TGTGCCAGCAGTGATGTAGCCGGCGGATTCTCCTATGGCTACACCTTC
V: TRBV25-1
D: .
length: 16
size: .
J: TRBJ1-2

CDR3: CASSQGQGVGGTEAFF
DNA: TGCGCCAGCAGCCAAGGACAGGGGGTTGGGGGCACTGAAGCTTTCTTT
V: TRBV4-1
D: TRBD1
length: 16
size: once
J: TRBJ1-1

CDR3: CASSFQVGQETQYF
DNA: TGTGCCAGCAGTTTTCAGGTTGGGCAAGAGACCCAGTACTTC
V: TRBV6-5
D: .
length: 14
size: .
J: TRBJ2-5

CDR3: CASSLARTSGSVETQYF
DNA: TGTGCCAGCAGCTTAGCGCGGACTAGCGGGAGTGTGGAGACCCAGTACTTC
V: TRBV7-6
D: TRBD2
length: 17
size: .
J: TRBJ2-5

CDR3: CASSQDGLAGGETQYF
DNA: TGTGCCAGCAGCCAAGATGGTCTAGCGGGGGGAGAGACCCAGTACTTC
V: TRBV3-1/TRBV3-2
D: TRBD2
length: 16
size: .
J: TRBJ2-5

CDR3: CAISESHQGGMDGYTF
DNA: TGTGCCATCAGTGAGTCACACCAGGGAGGCATGGATGGCTACACCTTC
V: TRBV10-3
D: .
length: 16
size: .
J: TRBJ1-2

CDR3: CASSLGGRKNTEAFF
DNA: TGTGCCAGCAGCTTAGGAGGCCGAAAAAACACTGAAGCTTTCTTT
V: TRBV7-9
D: .
length: 15
size: .
J: TRBJ1-1

CDR3: CASSQGGASTEAFF
DNA: TGTGCCAGCAGCCAAGGGGGGGCGAGCACTGAAGCTTTCTTT
V: TRBV5-8
D: .
length: 14
size: .
J: TRBJ1-1

CDR3: CASSPLTGTGETQYF
DNA: TGTGCCAGCTCACCCCTAACAGGGACGGGGGAGACCCAGTACTTC
V: TRBV18
D: .
length: 15
size: .
J: TRBJ2-5

CDR3: CASSETSENNQPQHF
DNA: TGCGCCAGCAGCGAGACAAGCGAGAACAATCAGCCCCAGCATTTT
V: TRBV10-1
D: .
length: 15
size: .
J: TRBJ1-5

CDR3: CASSESSTSGGVEAQYF
DNA: TGTGCCAGCAGTGAATCTAGTACTAGCGGGGGGGTGGAGGCCCAGTACTTC
V: TRBV6-1
D: TRBD2
length: 17
size: .
J: TRBJ2-5

CDR3: CASSLMRNYGYTF
DNA: TGTGCCAGCAGCTTAATGCGAAACTATGGCTACACCTTC
V: TRBV7-2
D: .
length: 13
size: .
J: TRBJ1-2

CDR3: CASSSSGGVLEQYF
DNA: TGTGCCAGCAGTTCGAGCGGGGGTGTACTCGAGCAGTACTTC
V: TRBV6-5
D: TRBD2
length: 14
size: .
J: TRBJ2-7

CDR3: CATHRSLMNTEAFF
DNA: TGTGCCACCCACAGGAGTCTCATGAACACTGAAGCTTTCTTT
V: TRBV24-1
D: .
length: 14
size: .
J: TRBJ1-1

CDR3: CASSQGPGQGASGFGNTIYF
DNA: TGCGCCAGCAGCCAAGGACCGGGACAGGGGGCTTCGGGTTTTGGAAACACCATATATTTT
V: TRBV4-1
D: TRBD1
length: 20
size: .
J: TRBJ1-3

CDR3: CASSQEQGMTDTQYF
DNA: TGCGCCAGCAGCCAAGAACAGGGGATGACAGATACGCAGTATTTT
V: TRBV4-1
D: TRBD1
length: 15
size: .
J: TRBJ2-3

CDR3: CASSLDLAGGSHEQYF
DNA: TGCGCCAGCAGCTTGGATCTAGCGGGAGGGTCCCACGAGCAGTACTTC
V: TRBV5-1
D: TRBD2
length: 16
size: few
J: TRBJ2-7

CDR3: CASSLGLAGAYEQYF
DNA: TGTGCCAGCAGCCTGGGACTAGCGGGAGCTTACGAGCAGTACTTC
V: TRBV11-3
D: TRBD2
length: 15
size: .
J: TRBJ2-7

CDR3: CASSVSGTGVSPLHF
DNA: TGTGCCAGCAGTGTTTCCGGGACAGGGGTTTCACCCCTCCACTTT
V: TRBV2
D: TRBD1
length: 15
size: .
J: TRBJ1-6

CDR3: CASSAQQRTEAFF
DNA: TGTGCCAGCAGCGCCCAGCAGAGGACTGAAGCTTTCTTT
V: TRBV14
D: .
length: 13
size: .
J: TRBJ1-1

CDR3: CATSRALAGVNEQFF
DNA: TGTGCCACCAGCAGAGCGCTAGCGGGGGTCAATGAGCAGTTCTTC
V: TRBV15
D: TRBD2
length: 15
size: .
J: TRBJ2-1

CDR3: CASSLQGAGNEQYF
DNA: TGTGCCAGCAGTTTGCAGGGGGCTGGAAACGAGCAGTACTTC
V: TRBV27
D: TRBD1
length: 14
size: few
J: TRBJ2-7

CDR3: CASSIDRKIVASGDYGYTF
DNA: TGTGCCAGTAGTATAGATAGAAAGATCGTGGCGTCGGGGGACTATGGCTACACCTTC
V: TRBV19
D: .
length: 19
size: .
J: TRBJ1-2

CDR3: CATSRGPSGGSFQETQYF
DNA: TGTGCCACCAGCAGAGGCCCAAGCGGGGGCTCCTTCCAAGAGACCCAGTACTTC
V: TRBV15
D: TRBD2
length: 18
size: few
J: TRBJ2-5

CDR3: CASSRNSGSWTDTQYF
DNA: TGTGCCAGCAGCCGTAATAGCGGGAGCTGGACAGATACGCAGTATTTT
V: TRBV11-2
D: TRBD2
length: 16
size: .
J: TRBJ2-3

CDR3: CASTSSGSGGQETQYF
DNA: TGTGCCAGCACTTCTTCCGGAAGTGGGGGGCAAGAGACCCAGTACTTC
V: TRBV11-2
D: .
length: 16
size: .
J: TRBJ2-5

CDR3: CASQSSPSAEGEQYF
DNA: TGTGCCAGCCAATCAAGTCCCTCCGCAGAGGGCGAGCAGTACTTC
V: TRBV19
D: .
length: 15
size: .
J: TRBJ2-7

CDR3: CSVPDSDDNEQFF
DNA: TGCAGCGTCCCGGACAGCGACGACAATGAGCAGTTCTTC
V: TRBV29-1
D: .
length: 13
size: .
J: TRBJ2-1

CDR3: CASSQDQLTDLYNEQFF
DNA: TGTGCCAGCAGCCAAGATCAGTTGACTGATCTCTACAATGAGCAGTTCTTC
V: TRBV3-1/TRBV3-2
D: .
length: 17
size: .
J: TRBJ2-1

CDR3: CASSDQTSTYGYTF
DNA: TGTGCCAGCAGTGACCAGACAAGTACCTATGGCTACACCTTC
V: TRBV25-1
D: .
length: 14
size: .
J: TRBJ1-2

CDR3: CASFSSGPRELFF
DNA: TGTGCCAGTTTTTCTAGCGGACCGAGGGAGCTGTTTTTT
V: TRBV19
D: TRBD2
length: 13
size: .
J: TRBJ2-2

CDR3: CASSREDRADTEAFF
DNA: TGTGCCAGCAGCCGAGAAGACAGGGCGGACACTGAAGCTTTCTTT
V: TRBV3-1/TRBV3-2
D: TRBD1
length: 15
size: .
J: TRBJ1-1

CDR3: CASSSINGQGGNYGYTF
DNA: TGTGCCAGCAGCTCCATCAACGGACAGGGGGGAAACTATGGCTACACCTTC
V: TRBV11-2
D: TRBD1
length: 17
size: .
J: TRBJ1-2

CDR3: CATSDPTGGPGTQYF
DNA: TGTGCCACCAGTGATCCTACGGGAGGGCCGGGTACGCAGTATTTT
V: TRBV24-1
D: TRBD2
length: 15
size: .
J: TRBJ2-3

CDR3: CASSEAMGQGGYGYTF
DNA: TGTGCCAGCAGTGAAGCGATGGGGCAGGGCGGCTATGGCTACACCTTC
V: TRBV6-1
D: .
length: 16
size: .
J: TRBJ1-2

CDR3: CASSPLTGEGTEAFF
DNA: TGTGCCAGCAGCCCGCTAACGGGGGAGGGTACTGAAGCTTTCTTT
V: TRBV9
D: .
length: 15
size: .
J: TRBJ1-1

CDR3: CASSLAAGRDTEAFF
DNA: TGCGCCAGCAGCTTGGCCGCAGGGAGGGATACTGAAGCTTTCTTT
V: TRBV5-1
D: .
length: 15
size: .
J: TRBJ1-1

CDR3: CASSSMDRGGSGNQPQHF
DNA: TGTGCCAGTAGTTCGATGGACAGGGGAGGTTCGGGCAATCAGCCCCAGCATTTT
V: TRBV19
D: TRBD1
length: 18
size: few
J: TRBJ1-5

CDR3: CASSRLAGNTGELFF
DNA: TGTGCCAGCTCCCGACTAGCGGGGAACACCGGGGAGCTGTTTTTT
V: TRBV11-2
D: TRBD2
length: 15
size: once
J: TRBJ2-2

CDR3: CASSLTGDTGELFF
DNA: TGTGCCAGCAGCCTTACAGGGGACACCGGGGAGCTGTTTTTT
V: TRBV14
D: TRBD1
length: 14
size: .
J: TRBJ2-2

CDR3: CASSTTGSGSISNQPQHF
DNA: TGTGCCAGTAGCACAACAGGCAGCGGGAGTATTAGCAATCAGCCCCAGCATTTT
V: TRBV19
D: .
length: 18
size: once
J: TRBJ1-5

CDR3: CASSPYFFETENSPLHF
DNA: TGTGCCAGCAGCCCCTATTTTTTCGAGACAGAGAATTCACCCCTCCACTTT
V: TRBV5-6
D: .
length: 17
size: once
J: TRBJ1-6

CDR3: CASSWIGGANTGELFF
DNA: TGTGCCAGCAGTTGGATTGGGGGGGCGAACACCGGGGAGCTGTTTTTT
V: TRBV27
D: TRBD2
length: 16
size: .
J: TRBJ2-2

CDR3: CASSFEFPVGPNTEAFF
DNA: TGTGCCAGCAGCTTCGAATTCCCGGTGGGGCCGAACACTGAAGCTTTCTTT
V: TRBV7-6
D: .
length: 17
size: .
J: TRBJ1-1

CDR3: CASRTGESNEQYF
DNA: TGTGCCAGTAGGACAGGGGAGTCTAACGAGCAGTACTTC
V: TRBV5-4
D: TRBD1
length: 13
size: .
J: TRBJ2-7

CDR3: CASSAQGPTNTGELFF
DNA: TGCGCCAGCAGCGCACAGGGACCCACGAACACCGGGGAGCTGTTTTTT
V: TRBV4-1
D: .
length: 16
size: .
J: TRBJ2-2

CDR3: CATRQWGVGKETQYF
DNA: TGTGCCACCAGGCAGTGGGGGGTAGGGAAAGAGACCCAGTACTTC
V: TRBV15
D: .
length: 15
size: .
J: TRBJ2-5

CDR3: CASSQEGSGPIQYF
DNA: TGCGCCAGCAGCCAAGAAGGTAGCGGGCCCATTCAGTACTTC
V: TRBV4-1
D: TRBD2
length: 14
size: .
J: TRBJ2-4

CDR3: CASRPGQGINEQFF
DNA: TGCGCCAGCAGGCCCGGACAGGGGATAAATGAGCAGTTCTTC
V: TRBV10-2
D: TRBD1
length: 14
size: once
J: TRBJ2-1